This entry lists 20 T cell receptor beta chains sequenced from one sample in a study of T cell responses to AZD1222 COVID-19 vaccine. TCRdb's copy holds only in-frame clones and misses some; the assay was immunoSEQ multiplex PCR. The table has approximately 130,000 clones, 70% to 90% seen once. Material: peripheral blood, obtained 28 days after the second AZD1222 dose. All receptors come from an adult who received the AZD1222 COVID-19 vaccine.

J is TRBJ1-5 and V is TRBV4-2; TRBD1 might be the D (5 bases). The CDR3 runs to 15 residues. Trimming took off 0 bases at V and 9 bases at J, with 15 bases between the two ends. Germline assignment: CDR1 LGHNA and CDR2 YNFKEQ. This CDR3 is CASSQDKDPRAPQHF. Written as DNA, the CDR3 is TGTGCCAGCAGCCAAGATAAGGATCCCAGGGCGCCCCAGCATTTT.

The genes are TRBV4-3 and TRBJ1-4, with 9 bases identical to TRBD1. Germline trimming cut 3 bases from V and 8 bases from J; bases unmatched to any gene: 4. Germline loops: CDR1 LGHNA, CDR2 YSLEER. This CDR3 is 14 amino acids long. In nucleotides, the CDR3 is TGCGCCAGCAGCCAGGACAGGGGTGGGGAAAAACTGTTTTTT. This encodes CASSQDRGGEKLFF.

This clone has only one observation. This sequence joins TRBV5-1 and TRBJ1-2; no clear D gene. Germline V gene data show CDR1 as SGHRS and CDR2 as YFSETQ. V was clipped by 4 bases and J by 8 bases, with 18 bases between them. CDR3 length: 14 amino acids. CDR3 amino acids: CASSATLVQDGYTF. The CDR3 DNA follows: TGCGCCAGCAGCGCTACGCTTGTCCAAGACGGCTACACCTTC.

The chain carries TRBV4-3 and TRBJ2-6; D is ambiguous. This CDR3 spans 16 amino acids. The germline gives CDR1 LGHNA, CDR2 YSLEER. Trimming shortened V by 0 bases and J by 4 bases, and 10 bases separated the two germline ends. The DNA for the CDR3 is TGCGCCAGCAGCCAAGATAACGGAGCGGGGGCCAACGTCCTGACTTTC. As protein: CASSQDNGAGANVLTF.

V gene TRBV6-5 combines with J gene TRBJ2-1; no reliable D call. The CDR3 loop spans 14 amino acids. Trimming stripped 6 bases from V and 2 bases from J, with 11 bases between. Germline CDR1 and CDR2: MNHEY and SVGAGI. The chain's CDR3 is CASRQNSPYNEQFF. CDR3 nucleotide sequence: TGTGCCAGCAGACAGAATTCCCCCTACAATGAGCAGTTCTTC.

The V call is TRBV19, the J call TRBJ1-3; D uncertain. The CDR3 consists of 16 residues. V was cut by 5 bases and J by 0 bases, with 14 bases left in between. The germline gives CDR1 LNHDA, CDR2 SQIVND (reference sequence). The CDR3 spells CASSQTRRTSGNTIYF. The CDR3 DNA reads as TGTGCCAGTAGTCAAACCCGCCGGACCTCTGGAAACACCATATATTTT. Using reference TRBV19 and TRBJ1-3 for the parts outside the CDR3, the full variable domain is DGGITQSPKYLFRKEGQNVTLSCEQNLNHDAMYWYRQDPGQGLRLIYYSQIVNDFQKGDIAEGYSVSREKKESFPLTVTSAQKNPTAFYLCASSQTRRTSGNTIYFGEGSWLTVV.

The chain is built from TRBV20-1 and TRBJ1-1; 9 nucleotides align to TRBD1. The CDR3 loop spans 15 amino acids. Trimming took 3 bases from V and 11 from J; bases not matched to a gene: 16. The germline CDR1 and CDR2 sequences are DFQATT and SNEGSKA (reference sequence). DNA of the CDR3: TGCAGTGCTAGTTGGGGCTCCGGGACAGGGATGCATGCTTTCTTT. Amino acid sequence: CSASWGSGTGMHAFF.

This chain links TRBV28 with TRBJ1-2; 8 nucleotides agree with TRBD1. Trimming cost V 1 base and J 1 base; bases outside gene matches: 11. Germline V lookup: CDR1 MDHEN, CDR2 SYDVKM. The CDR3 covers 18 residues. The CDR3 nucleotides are TGTGCCAGCAGTTTATTGACCCTTGTGACAGGGGATAACTATGGCTACACCTTC. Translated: CASSLLTLVTGDNYGYTF.

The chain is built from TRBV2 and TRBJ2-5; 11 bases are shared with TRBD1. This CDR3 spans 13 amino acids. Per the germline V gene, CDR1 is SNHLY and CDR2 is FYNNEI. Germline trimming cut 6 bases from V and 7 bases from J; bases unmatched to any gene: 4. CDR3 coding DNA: TGTGCCAGCAGCGGGGACAGGGGGGGGACCCAGTACTTC. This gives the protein CASSGDRGGTQYF.

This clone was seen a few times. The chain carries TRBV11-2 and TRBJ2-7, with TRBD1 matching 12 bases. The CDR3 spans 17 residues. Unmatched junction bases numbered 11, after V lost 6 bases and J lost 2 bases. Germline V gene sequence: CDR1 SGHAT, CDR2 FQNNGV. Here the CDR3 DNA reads TGTGCCAGCAGTTCAATTCGCCGGGACAGGGGGCCCTACGAGCAGTACTTC. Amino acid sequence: CASSSIRRDRGPYEQYF.

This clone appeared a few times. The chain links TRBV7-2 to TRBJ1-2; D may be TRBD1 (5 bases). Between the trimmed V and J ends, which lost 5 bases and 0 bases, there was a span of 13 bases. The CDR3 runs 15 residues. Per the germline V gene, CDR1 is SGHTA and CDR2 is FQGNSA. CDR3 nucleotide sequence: TGTGCCAGCAGCCCGGGGGTCTTAGCTAACTATGGCTACACCTTC. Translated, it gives CASSPGVLANYGYTF.

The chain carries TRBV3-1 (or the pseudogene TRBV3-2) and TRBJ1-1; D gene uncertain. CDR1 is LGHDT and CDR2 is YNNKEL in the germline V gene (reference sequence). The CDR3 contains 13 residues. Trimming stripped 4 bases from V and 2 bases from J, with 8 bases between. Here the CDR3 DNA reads TGTGCCAGCAGCCTACAGATTAACACTGAAGCTTTCTTT. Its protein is CASSLQINTEAFF.

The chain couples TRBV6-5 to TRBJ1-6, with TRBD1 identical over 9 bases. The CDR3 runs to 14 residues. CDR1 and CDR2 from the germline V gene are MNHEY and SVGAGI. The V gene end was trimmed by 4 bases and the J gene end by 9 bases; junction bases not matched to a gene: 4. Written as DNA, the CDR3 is TGTGCCAGCAGTTCAGGACAGGGGACTTCACCCCTCCACTTT. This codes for CASSSGQGTSPLHF.

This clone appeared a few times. The CDR3 DNA sequence: TGCGCCAGCAGCCAAGACCATTATAACATGAACACTGAAGCTTTCTTT. Its protein is CASSQDHYNMNTEAFF. V gene TRBV4-1 combines with J gene TRBJ1-1, with unresolved D. The CDR3 consists of 16 residues. Trimming cost V 0 bases and J 0 bases, with 11 bases left between them. Germline CDR1 MGHRA, CDR2 YSYEKL.

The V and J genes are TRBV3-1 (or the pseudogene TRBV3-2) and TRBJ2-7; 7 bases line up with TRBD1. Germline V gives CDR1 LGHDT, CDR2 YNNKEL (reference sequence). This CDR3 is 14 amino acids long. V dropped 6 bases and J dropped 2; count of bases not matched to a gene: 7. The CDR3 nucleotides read TGTGCCAGCAGGAGAGGGACAGACACCTACGAGCAGTACTTC. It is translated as CASRRGTDTYEQYF.

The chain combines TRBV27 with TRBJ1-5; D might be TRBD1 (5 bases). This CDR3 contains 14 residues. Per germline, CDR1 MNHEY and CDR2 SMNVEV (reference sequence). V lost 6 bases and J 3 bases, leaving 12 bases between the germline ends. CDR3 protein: CASSRDGLNQPQHF. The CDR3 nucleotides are TGTGCCAGCAGCCGGGACGGACTCAATCAGCCCCAGCATTTT.

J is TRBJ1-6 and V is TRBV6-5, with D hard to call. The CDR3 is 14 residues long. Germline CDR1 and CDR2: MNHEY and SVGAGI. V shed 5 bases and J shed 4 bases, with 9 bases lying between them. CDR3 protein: CASSRTVYNSPLHF. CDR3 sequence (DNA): TGTGCCAGCAGTAGGACGGTTTATAATTCACCCCTCCACTTT.

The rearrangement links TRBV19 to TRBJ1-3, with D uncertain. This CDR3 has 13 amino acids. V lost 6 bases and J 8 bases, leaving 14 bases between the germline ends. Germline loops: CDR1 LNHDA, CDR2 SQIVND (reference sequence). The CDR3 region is CASSYTDEDTIYF. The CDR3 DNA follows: TGTGCCAGTAGCTACACAGACGAGGACACCATATATTTT.

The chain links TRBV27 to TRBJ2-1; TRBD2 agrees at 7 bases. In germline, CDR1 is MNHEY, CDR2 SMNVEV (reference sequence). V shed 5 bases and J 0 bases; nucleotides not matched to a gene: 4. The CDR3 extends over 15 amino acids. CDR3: CASSRGGPSYNEQFF. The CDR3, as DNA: TGTGCCAGCAGTCGGGGAGGGCCCTCCTACAATGAGCAGTTCTTC.

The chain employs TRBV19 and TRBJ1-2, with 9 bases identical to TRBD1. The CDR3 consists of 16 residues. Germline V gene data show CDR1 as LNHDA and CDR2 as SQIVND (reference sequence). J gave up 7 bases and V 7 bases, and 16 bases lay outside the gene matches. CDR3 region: CASTPDRGGLLGGYTF. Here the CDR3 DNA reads TGTGCCAGTACCCCGGACAGGGGAGGGCTCTTGGGTGGCTACACCTTC.